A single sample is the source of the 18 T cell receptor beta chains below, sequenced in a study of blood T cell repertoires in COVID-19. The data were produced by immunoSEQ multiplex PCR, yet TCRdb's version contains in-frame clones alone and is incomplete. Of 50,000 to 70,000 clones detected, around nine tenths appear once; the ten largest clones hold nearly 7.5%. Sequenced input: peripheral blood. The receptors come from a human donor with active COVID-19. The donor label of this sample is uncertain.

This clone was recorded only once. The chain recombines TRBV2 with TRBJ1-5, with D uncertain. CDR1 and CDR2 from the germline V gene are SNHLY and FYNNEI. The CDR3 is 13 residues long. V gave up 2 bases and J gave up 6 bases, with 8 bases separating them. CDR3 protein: CASSESVSQPQHF. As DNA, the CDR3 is TGTGCCAGCAGTGAATCGGTGAGTCAGCCCCAGCATTTT.

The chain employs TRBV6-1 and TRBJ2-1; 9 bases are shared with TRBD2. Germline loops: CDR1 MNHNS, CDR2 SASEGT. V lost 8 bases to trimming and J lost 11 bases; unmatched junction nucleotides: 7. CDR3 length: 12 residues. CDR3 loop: CASGTLAGKQFF. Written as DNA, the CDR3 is TGTGCCAGCGGGACCCTAGCGGGAAAGCAGTTCTTC.

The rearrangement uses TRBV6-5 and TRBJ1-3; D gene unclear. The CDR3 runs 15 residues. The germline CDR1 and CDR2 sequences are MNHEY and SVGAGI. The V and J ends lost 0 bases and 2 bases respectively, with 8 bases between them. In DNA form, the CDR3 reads TGTGCCAGCAGTTACTCCGGGGAGCCTGGAAACACCATATATTTT. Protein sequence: CASSYSGEPGNTIYF.

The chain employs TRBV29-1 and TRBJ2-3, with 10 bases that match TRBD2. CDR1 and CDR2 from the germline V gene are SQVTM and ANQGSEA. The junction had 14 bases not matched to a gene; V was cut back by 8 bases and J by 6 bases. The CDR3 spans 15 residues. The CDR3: CSTQGQLAGMDTQYF. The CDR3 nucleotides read TGCAGCACCCAAGGGCAACTAGCGGGGATGGATACGCAGTATTTT.

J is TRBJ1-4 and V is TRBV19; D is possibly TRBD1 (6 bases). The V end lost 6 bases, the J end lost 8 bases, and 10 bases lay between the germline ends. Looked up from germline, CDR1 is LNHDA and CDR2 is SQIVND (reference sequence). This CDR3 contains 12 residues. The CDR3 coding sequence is TGTGCCAGTAGAGACAGGTCCGAAAAACTGTTTTTT. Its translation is CASRDRSEKLFF.

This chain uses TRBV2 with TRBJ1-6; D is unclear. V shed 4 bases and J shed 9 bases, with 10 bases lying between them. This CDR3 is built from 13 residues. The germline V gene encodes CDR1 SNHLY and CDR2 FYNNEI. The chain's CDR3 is CASSVDSGSPLHF. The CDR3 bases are TGTGCCAGCAGTGTGGATAGCGGTTCACCCCTCCACTTT.

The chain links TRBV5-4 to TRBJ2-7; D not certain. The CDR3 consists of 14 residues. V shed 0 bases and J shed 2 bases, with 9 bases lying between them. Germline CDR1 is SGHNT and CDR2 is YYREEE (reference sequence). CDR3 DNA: TGTGCCAGCAGCTTGGACCGCGGTCCCTACGAGCAGTACTTC. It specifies CASSLDRGPYEQYF. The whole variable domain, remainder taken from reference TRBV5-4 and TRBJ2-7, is ETGVTQSPTHLIKTRGQQVTLRCSSQSGHNTVSWYQQALGQGPQFIFQYYREEENGRGNFPPRFSGLQFPNYSSELNVNALELDDSALYLCASSLDRGPYEQYFGPGTRLTVT.

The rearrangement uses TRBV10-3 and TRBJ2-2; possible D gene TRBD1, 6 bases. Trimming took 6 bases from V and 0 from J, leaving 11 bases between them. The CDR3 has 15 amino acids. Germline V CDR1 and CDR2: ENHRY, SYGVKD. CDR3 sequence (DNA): TGTGCCATCAGAGCGACAGGAGCGAACACCGGGGAGCTGTTTTTT. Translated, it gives CAIRATGANTGELFF.

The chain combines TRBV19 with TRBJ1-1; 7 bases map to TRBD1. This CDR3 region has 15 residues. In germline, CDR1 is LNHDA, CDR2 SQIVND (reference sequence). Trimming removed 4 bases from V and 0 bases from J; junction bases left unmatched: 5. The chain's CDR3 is CASSRPGQLNTEAFF. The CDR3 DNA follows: TGTGCCAGTAGTAGACCGGGACAGTTGAACACTGAAGCTTTCTTT.

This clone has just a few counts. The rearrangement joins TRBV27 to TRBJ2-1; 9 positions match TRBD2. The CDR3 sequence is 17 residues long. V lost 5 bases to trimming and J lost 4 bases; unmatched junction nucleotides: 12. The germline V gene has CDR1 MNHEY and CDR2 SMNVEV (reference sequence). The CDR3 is CASSPSPSSGAYNEQFF. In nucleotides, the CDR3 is TGTGCCAGCAGTCCTAGCCCCTCTAGCGGGGCATACAATGAGCAGTTCTTC.

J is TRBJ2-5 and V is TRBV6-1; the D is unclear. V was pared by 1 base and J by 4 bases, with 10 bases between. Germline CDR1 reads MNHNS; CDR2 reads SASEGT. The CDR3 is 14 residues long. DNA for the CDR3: TGTGCCAGCAGTGAAGGGTTTGGGCTAGAGACCCAGTACTTC. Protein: CASSEGFGLETQYF.

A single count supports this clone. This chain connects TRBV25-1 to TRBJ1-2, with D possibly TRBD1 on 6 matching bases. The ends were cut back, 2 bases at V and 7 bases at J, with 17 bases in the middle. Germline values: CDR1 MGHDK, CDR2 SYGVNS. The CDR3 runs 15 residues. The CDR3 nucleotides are TGTGCCAGCAGTGAAGTGGGGGCAGGGCTTAGTGGCTACACCTTC. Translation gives CASSEVGAGLSGYTF.

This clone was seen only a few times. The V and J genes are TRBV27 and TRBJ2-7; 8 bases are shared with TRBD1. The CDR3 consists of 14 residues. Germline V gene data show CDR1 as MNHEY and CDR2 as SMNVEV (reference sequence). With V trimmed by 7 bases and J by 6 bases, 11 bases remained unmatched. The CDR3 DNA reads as TGTGCCAGCATTCTTACCCAGGGGGCGACCGAGCAGTACTTC. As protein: CASILTQGATEQYF.

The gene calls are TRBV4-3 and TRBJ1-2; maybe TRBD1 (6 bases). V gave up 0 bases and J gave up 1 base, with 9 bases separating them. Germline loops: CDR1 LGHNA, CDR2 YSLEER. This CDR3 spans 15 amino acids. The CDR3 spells CASSQDGGVNYGYTF. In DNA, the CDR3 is TGCGCCAGCAGCCAAGATGGGGGCGTTAACTATGGCTACACCTTC.

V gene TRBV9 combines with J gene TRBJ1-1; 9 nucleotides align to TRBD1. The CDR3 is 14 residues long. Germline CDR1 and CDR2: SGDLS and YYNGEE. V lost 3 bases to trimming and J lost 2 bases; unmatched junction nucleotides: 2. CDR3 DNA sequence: TGTGCCAGCAGCGCAACAGGGGGCAACACTGAAGCTTTCTTT. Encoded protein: CASSATGGNTEAFF.

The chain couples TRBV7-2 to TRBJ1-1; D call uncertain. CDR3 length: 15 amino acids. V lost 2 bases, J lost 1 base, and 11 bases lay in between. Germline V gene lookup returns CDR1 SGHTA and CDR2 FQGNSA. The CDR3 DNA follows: TGTGCCAGCAGCTTACGAGGAGGAAGGAACACTGAAGCTTTCTTT. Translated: CASSLRGGRNTEAFF.

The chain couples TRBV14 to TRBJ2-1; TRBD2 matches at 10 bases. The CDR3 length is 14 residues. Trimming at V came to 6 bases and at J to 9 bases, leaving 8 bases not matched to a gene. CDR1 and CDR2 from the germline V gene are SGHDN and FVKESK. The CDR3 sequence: CASSLSGRAIEQFF. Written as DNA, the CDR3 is TGTGCCAGCAGTCTAAGCGGGAGGGCCATTGAGCAGTTCTTC. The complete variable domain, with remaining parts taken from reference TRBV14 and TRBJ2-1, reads EAGVTQFPSHSVIEKGQTVTLRCDPISGHDNLYWYRRVMGKEIKFLLHFVKESKQDESGMPNNRFLAERTGGTYSTLKVQPAELEDSGVYFCASSLSGRAIEQFFGPGTRLTVL.

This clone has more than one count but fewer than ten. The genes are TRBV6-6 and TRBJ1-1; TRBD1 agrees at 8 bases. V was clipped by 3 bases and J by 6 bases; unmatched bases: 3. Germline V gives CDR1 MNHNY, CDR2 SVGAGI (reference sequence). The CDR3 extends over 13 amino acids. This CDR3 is CASSYGQGAEAFF. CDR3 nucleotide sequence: TGTGCCAGCAGTTATGGACAGGGCGCTGAAGCTTTCTTT.